The next 30 T cell receptor beta chains were all read from a single sample in a study of metastatic and nonmetastatic thyroid tumors (dated by TCRdb to 2018 to 2020). No treatment had been received by any patient before thyroid surgery. The library was prepared using PCR. Sequencer: Illumina HiSeq 4000. In-frame beta chains were kept once TCRdb had trimmed the public reads at Q25 with fastp and called clones with MiXCR. The sample table lists roughly 58,000 clones, 4% to 5% of them with a count of one. 20% to 25% of the sample lies in the top ten. Sequencing input: blood. The receptors were gathered from a female donor with papillary thyroid cancer or a benign thyroid nodule (not recorded which). Some clones in this sample may be carry-over from other donors' samples.

At least ten counts were recorded for this clone. This chain joins TRBV6-2 or TRBV6-3 and TRBJ2-7; TRBD2 agrees at 7 bases. The J segment lost 6 bases and the V segment lost 0 bases, leaving 5 bases of the junction unmatched. Germline V gene data show CDR1 as MNHEY and CDR2 as SVGEGT. This CDR3 spans 14 amino acids. This CDR3 is CASSYSGGMGEQYF. In DNA form, the CDR3 reads TGTGCCAGCAGTTACTCGGGGGGGATGGGCGAGCAGTACTTC.

At least ten counts were recorded for this clone. This chain joins TRBV12-3 or TRBV12-4 and TRBJ1-4; no firm D call. The CDR3 covers 15 residues. The V gene lost 1 base and the J gene lost 8 bases, with 14 bases spanning the gap. The DNA of the CDR3 is TGTGCCAGCAGTTTAGACCCCCCGCAGAAGGAAAAACTGTTTTTT. It codes for CASSLDPPQKEKLFF.

Of note for this clone: This may be a read error: a much more frequent sequence differs by one nucleotide. V gene TRBV7-9 combines with J gene TRBJ1-1; D is unclear. The CDR3 is 16 residues long. Germline CDR1 is SEHNR and CDR2 is FQNEAQ (reference sequence). The CDR3, as DNA: TGTGCCAACAGCTTAATCGGAAGACGGAGGAACACTGAAGCTTTCTTT. Translation: CANSLIGRRRNTEAFF.

This clone was observed a handful of times. This chain joins TRBV6-5 and TRBJ2-3, with D maybe TRBD2 (6 bases). Germline CDR1 MNHEY, CDR2 SVGAGI. The CDR3 length is 18 residues. The V gene lost 0 bases and the J gene lost 4 bases, with 20 bases spanning the gap. The CDR3 protein is CASSYSNPLPGVPDTQYF. The CDR3 region has the DNA TGTGCCAGCAGTTACTCGAATCCTCTTCCGGGAGTACCAGATACGCAGTATTTT.

Regarding this clone: A much more abundant neighbour one base away suggests this may be a read error. Additional DNA sequences in this sample encode the identical CDR3. This rearrangement joins TRBV5-1 to TRBJ2-5; TRBD1 or TRBD2 may be the D gene (5 bases each). Looked up from germline, CDR1 is SGHRS and CDR2 is YFSETQ. There are 16 residues in the CDR3. V shed 0 bases and J shed 1 base, with 13 bases lying between them. CDR3: CASSLADSGPQETQYF. The CDR3, as DNA: TGCGCCAGCAGCTTGGCCGACAGCGGACCCCAAGAGACCCAGTACTTC. The full variable domain, in which reference TRBV5-1 and TRBJ2-5 provide the parts outside the CDR3, is KAGVTQTPRYLIKTRGQQVTLSCSPISGHRSVSWYQQTPGQGLQFLFEYFSETQRNKGNFPGRFSGRQFSNSRSEMNVSTLELGDSALYLCASSLADSGPQETQYFGPGTRLLVL.

This clone was seen only a few times. The chain employs TRBV2 and TRBJ2-7, with TRBD1 matching 7 bases. Germline V CDR1 and CDR2: SNHLY, FYNNEI. The CDR3 is 14 amino acids. V lost 7 bases to trimming and J lost 3 bases; unmatched junction nucleotides: 9. The CDR3 sequence is CASTDRVAVYEQYF. In DNA, the CDR3 is TGTGCCAGCACCGACAGGGTCGCGGTCTACGAGCAGTACTTC.

This clone was detected many times. This sample also contains other DNA sequences that code for the same CDR3. The V and J genes are TRBV12-3 or TRBV12-4 and TRBJ1-2; D is ambiguous. V was cut by 3 bases and J by 5 bases, with 7 bases left in between. The CDR3 extends over 12 amino acids. The CDR3 sequence: CASSLSRYGYTF. In DNA form, the CDR3 reads TGTGCCAGCAGTTTGAGTCGGTATGGCTACACCTTC.

The table lists this clone with a few counts. This may come from a read error, since a much larger clone is one base off. The rearrangement links TRBV6-5 to TRBJ2-4; 10 nucleotides agree with TRBD2. The CDR3 length is 18 residues. J was trimmed by 7 bases and V by 0 bases; bases with no gene match: 12. Germline lookup yields CDR1 MNHEY and CDR2 SVGAGI. DNA of the CDR3: TGTGCCAGCAGTTACTCGATGGGCACCGGGACTAGCGTGAACATTCAGTACTTC. Its protein product is CASSYSMGTGTSVNIQYF.

This clone showed up just a few times. The chain is built from TRBV6-2 or TRBV6-3 and TRBJ2-7; no reliable D call. V was cut by 2 bases and J by 7 bases, with 21 bases left in between. Germline V gene lookup returns CDR1 MNHEY and CDR2 SVGEGT. The CDR3 is 16 amino acids. The CDR3 coding sequence is TGTGCCAGCAGTTACAAGGGCAGCCAATCCGTGGTGGAGCAGTACTTC. Protein sequence: CASSYKGSQSVVEQYF.

The chain employs TRBV5-6 and TRBJ1-1; D remains unclear. Germline values: CDR1 SGHDT, CDR2 YYEEEE. The CDR3 is 18 amino acids. Trimming took 2 bases from V and 0 from J, leaving 20 bases between them. The CDR3 region has the DNA TGTGCCAGCAGCTTCCAGGCTAACCGGCAGCAATTGAACACTGAAGCTTTCTTT. Its protein is CASSFQANRQQLNTEAFF.

In its sample, this clone was seen many times. This chain joins TRBV18 and TRBJ2-6; 9 nucleotides agree with TRBD2. After removal of 6 bases from V and 0 bases from J, the junction contained 9 bases not matched to a gene. Germline values: CDR1 KGHSH, CDR2 LQKENI. CDR3 length: 18 amino acids. CDR3 coding DNA: TGTGCCAGCTCCCCAGCCGCGGGAGGGGGCTCTGGGGCCAACGTCCTGACTTTC. Its protein product is CASSPAAGGGSGANVLTF.

Details on this clone: Germline and junction disagree at one end, which may indicate a read error. V is TRBV5-6 and J is TRBJ2-3, with TRBD1 matching over 8 bases. The CDR3 is 16 residues long. Germline V gene lookup returns CDR1 SGHDT and CDR2 YYEEEE. The CDR3 DNA is TGTGACAGCAGCTTGGACCGGACAGGGCGTAGGAATACGCAGTATTTT. This encodes CDSSLDRTGRRNTQYF.

The V and J genes are TRBV7-8 and TRBJ2-7; the D gene is possibly TRBD2 (6 bases). V lost 3 bases, J lost 2 bases, and 8 bases lay in between. The germline V gene encodes CDR1 SGHVS and CDR2 FQNEAQ. The CDR3 contains 13 residues. The CDR3 DNA sequence: TGTGCCAGCAGCTTTACTAGCCCCTACGAGCAGTACTTC. Translating it yields CASSFTSPYEQYF.

The genes are TRBV6-2 or TRBV6-3 and TRBJ2-1; 13 bases are shared with TRBD2. This CDR3 region has 17 residues. The junction had 12 bases not matched to a gene; V was cut back by 5 bases and J by 8 bases. CDR1 and CDR2 from the germline V gene are MNHEY and SVGEGT. The CDR3 reads CASSQGLAGAPVDEQFF. The CDR3 DNA sequence: TGTGCCAGCAGTCAAGGACTAGCGGGAGCGCCGGTTGATGAGCAGTTCTTC.

A few counts support this clone. The gene calls are TRBV4-1 and TRBJ2-2; TRBD2 agrees at 10 bases. The CDR3 runs to 16 residues. Looked up from germline, CDR1 is MGHRA and CDR2 is YSYEKL. V lost 4 bases and J lost 1; bases outside the gene matches: 3. In DNA form, the CDR3 reads TGCGCCAGCAGCCGTACTAGCGGGGTGAACACCGGGGAGCTGTTTTTT. Its protein product is CASSRTSGVNTGELFF.

This clone was picked up one time. The junction and the germline gene differ at one end; a read error may be behind it. The V call is TRBV11-2, the J call TRBJ2-1, with 7 nucleotides matching TRBD2. The CDR3 length is 15 residues. The germline gives CDR1 SGHAT, CDR2 FQNNGV. This chain's CDR3 is CASRSGLGSYNEQIF. The DNA of the CDR3 is TGTGCCAGCAGATCCGGACTAGGCTCCTACAATGAGCAGATCTTC.

This clone was observed many times. The V call is TRBV12-3 or TRBV12-4, the J call TRBJ1-1; D unresolved. Trimming shortened V by 3 bases and J by 8 bases, and 13 bases separated the two germline ends. CDR3 length equals 13 residues. The CDR3 loop reads CASSFPPSREAFF. CDR3 coding DNA: TGTGCCAGCAGTTTTCCCCCCTCCCGGGAAGCTTTCTTT.

The sample holds many counts of this clone. Other DNA sequences in the sample encode the same CDR3. The CDR3 sequence is CAFSQGMNTEAFF. CDR3 bases: TGTGCCTTTTCACAGGGGATGAACACTGAAGCTTTCTTT. The chain combines TRBV2 with TRBJ1-1; 7 nucleotides match TRBD1. Trimming cost V 11 bases and J 0 bases; bases outside gene matches: 6. The germline V gene has CDR1 SNHLY and CDR2 FYNNEI. The CDR3 is 13 amino acids.

This clone was counted at least ten times. In nucleotides, the CDR3 is TGTGCCAGTAGTGGCTGGGACCTTAACACCGGGGAGCTGTTTTTT. The encoded protein is CASSGWDLNTGELFF. The chain combines TRBV19 with TRBJ2-2, with D possibly being TRBD1 or TRBD2 (5 bases each). CDR1 is LNHDA and CDR2 is SQIVND in the germline V gene (reference sequence). Trimming cost V 5 bases and J 2 bases, with 12 bases left between them. CDR3 size: 15 residues.

This clone was observed at least ten times. The gene calls are TRBV5-1 and TRBJ2-2; 7 positions agree with TRBD2. The CDR3 loop spans 15 amino acids. In germline, CDR1 is SGHRS, CDR2 YFSETQ. Germline trimming cut 5 bases from V and 3 bases from J; bases unmatched to any gene: 7. In DNA form, the CDR3 reads TGCGCCAGCAGTCTTCAAGCGGGGTACACCGGGGAGCTGTTTTTT. It encodes CASSLQAGYTGELFF.

This clone has at least ten counts. V usage is TRBV6-1 and J usage is TRBJ1-1; the D gene is possibly TRBD1 (6 bases). The germline CDR1 and CDR2 sequences are MNHNS and SASEGT. CDR3 length: 14 amino acids. With 7 bases removed from V and 1 base from J, the gap between germline ends came to 13 bases. CDR3 in amino acids: CASTQGLTNTEAFF. The CDR3 DNA reads as TGTGCCAGCACCCAGGGGCTTACGAACACTGAAGCTTTCTTT.

V and J are TRBV20-1 and TRBJ1-5, with TRBD1 as a possible D gene (6 bases). V lost 6 bases and J lost 11, with 23 bases in between. This CDR3 region has 14 residues. CDR1 is DFQATT, CDR2 SNEGSKA, per germline (reference sequence). This CDR3 reads CSALPAGAGGAQHF. DNA for the CDR3: TGCAGTGCCCTCCCCGCGGGGGCCGGAGGAGCCCAGCATTTT.

This clone has only a few counts. The chain is built from TRBV6-4 and TRBJ2-2; D ambiguous. CDR3 length equals 17 residues. V lost 3 bases and J lost 6, with 20 bases in between. Germline V gives CDR1 MRHNA, CDR2 SNTAGT. The CDR3 DNA sequence: TGTGCCAGCAGTGAAGGAACTTCAACAAACGTGCCCGGGGAGCTGTTTTTT. This gives the protein CASSEGTSTNVPGELFF.

This clone has ten or more counts. The CDR3 reads CAREPGQNTGELFF. CDR3 sequence (DNA): TGCGCCAGAGAACCGGGACAGAACACCGGGGAGCTGTTTTTT. The rearrangement uses TRBV10-1 and TRBJ2-2; D might be TRBD1 (6 bases). This CDR3 region has 14 residues. Germline V CDR1 and CDR2: WNHNN, SYGVQD (reference sequence). The V and J ends lost 9 bases and 1 base respectively, with 12 bases between them.

This clone was detected many times. The chain has TRBV11-3 and TRBJ2-3; 8 nucleotides agree with TRBD2. The V segment lost 4 bases and the J segment 1 base; nucleotides outside the gene matches: 10. Germline lookup yields CDR1 SGHNT and CDR2 YENEEA. This CDR3 has 17 residues. CDR3 sequence reads: CASSSPREGIGTDTQYF. The CDR3 DNA sequence: TGTGCCAGCAGCTCCCCACGGGAGGGAATCGGCACAGATACGCAGTATTTT.

At least ten counts were recorded for this clone. Other DNA sequences from this sample encode an identical CDR3 as well. This sequence joins TRBV18 and TRBJ2-2; D remains ambiguous. The CDR3 contains 11 residues. Trimming cost V 3 bases and J 8 bases, with 4 bases left between them. The germline V gene encodes CDR1 KGHSH and CDR2 LQKENI. The CDR3 region is CASSPQGELFF. For the CDR3, the DNA is TGTGCCAGCTCACCGCAGGGGGAGCTGTTTTTT.

The rearrangement uses TRBV5-1 and TRBJ1-2, with 12 positions matching TRBD1. V shed 1 base and J 8 bases; nucleotides not matched to a gene: 12. The CDR3 is made up of 17 amino acids. Germline V gives CDR1 SGHRS, CDR2 YFSETQ. The CDR3 is CASSLQGEGTGGTGYTF. CDR3 nucleotides: TGCGCCAGCAGCTTGCAGGGTGAAGGGACAGGGGGCACGGGCTACACCTTC.

This clone occurred a few times. The chain is built from TRBV27 and TRBJ2-1; D not certain. CDR1 MNHEY and CDR2 SMNVEV come from the germline V gene (reference sequence). V was shortened by 0 bases and J by 3 bases, with 9 bases between the two germline ends. CDR3 size: 15 residues. As DNA, the CDR3 is TGTGCCAGCAGTTTATCCCCCAGAAGCTACAATGAGCAGTTCTTC. Translating it yields CASSLSPRSYNEQFF.

A few counts support this clone. The chain has TRBV19 and TRBJ2-1, with D perhaps assigned TRBD1 or TRBD2 (5 bases each). This CDR3 has 15 residues. The germline V and J ends were trimmed by 8 bases and 5 bases, with 19 bases remaining between them. The germline V gene encodes CDR1 LNHDA and CDR2 SQIVND (reference sequence). The CDR3 DNA sequence: TGTGCCAGTCGGCATCGAGGGACCGTTAACAATGAGCAGTTCTTC. As protein: CASRHRGTVNNEQFF.

This clone was recorded at least ten times. A read error is possible here, since a much larger clone lies one base away. Other DNA sequences in the sample encode the same CDR3. V gene TRBV5-1 combines with J gene TRBJ2-2; D possibly matches TRBD1 or TRBD2 (5 bases each). This CDR3 is 15 amino acids long. Germline values: CDR1 SGHRS, CDR2 YFSETQ. The CDR3 bases are TGCGCCAGCAGCTTGGGACTCCCGGGGACCGGGGAGCTGTTCTTT. Translated, it gives CASSLGLPGTGELFF.